Each of the 9 T cell receptor beta chains below was sequenced from the same sample in a study of cytomegalovirus exposure and HLA in healthy donors. PCR amplification relied on 60 Vbeta primers (plus 13 Jbeta primers). Assay: immunoSEQ multiplex PCR; the TCRdb copy retains only in-frame clones and omits some. Among about 160,000 clones listed, around four fifths were seen once. Material: PBMCs. All receptors come from a man between 18 and 29 years old in good health and CMV-seropositive.

The chain uses TRBV7-8 and TRBJ1-4; 9 bases agree with TRBD1. The CDR3 consists of 16 residues. The germline gives CDR1 SGHVS, CDR2 FQNEAQ. V was pared by 4 bases and J by 11 bases, with 14 bases of the junction left unmatched. CDR3 amino acids: CASSSSSGTGLEKLFF. DNA of the CDR3: TGTGCCAGCAGCTCCTCTTCCGGGACAGGGCTAGAGAAACTGTTTTTT.

The rearrangement uses TRBV18 and TRBJ1-2, with D maybe TRBD1 (6 bases). With 3 bases removed from V and 3 bases from J, the gap between germline ends came to 20 bases. CDR3 length: 17 residues. Germline V lookup: CDR1 KGHSH, CDR2 LQKENI. The CDR3 loop is CASSPGAGQVVDYGYTF. The CDR3 DNA follows: TGTGCCAGCTCACCGGGGGCAGGTCAAGTCGTCGACTATGGCTACACCTTC.

The rearrangement joins TRBV23-1 to TRBJ1-5, with D hard to call. TRBV23-1 is known as an ORF, though its function is uncertain. V dropped 10 bases and J dropped 2 bases, with 18 bases sitting between them. The CDR3 has 15 amino acids. CDR3 in amino acids: CATPLPPSGNQPQHF. The CDR3 region has the DNA TGCGCCACCCCTCTCCCCCCTTCGGGCAATCAGCCCCAGCATTTT.

This rearrangement joins TRBV5-4 to TRBJ2-2, with D uncertain. CDR3 length: 17 residues. The germline gives CDR1 SGHNT, CDR2 YYREEE (reference sequence). The V gene lost 4 bases and the J gene lost 6 bases, with 22 bases spanning the gap. In DNA form, the CDR3 reads TGTGCCAGCAGCCCCAAGTTGCTGGCGGCAGTTCCCGGGGAGCTGTTTTTT. The encoded protein is CASSPKLLAAVPGELFF.

The rearrangement joins TRBV4-1 to TRBJ2-4; TRBD1 matches 7 bases. This CDR3 is 15 amino acids long. Germline trimming cut 3 bases from V and 4 bases from J; bases unmatched to any gene: 6. Germline CDR1 MGHRA, CDR2 YSYEKL. The CDR3 spells CASSQTRDSKNIQYF. The CDR3 region has the DNA TGCGCCAGCAGCCAGACACGGGACAGTAAAAACATTCAGTACTTC.

The chain couples TRBV5-1 to TRBJ1-1; 9 positions agree with TRBD1. The CDR3 has 15 residues. Losses at the gene ends were 0 bases for V and 5 bases for J; bases not matched to a gene: 5. The germline CDR1 and CDR2 sequences are SGHRS and YFSETQ. CDR3 bases: TGCGCCAGCAGCTTGGGGAACAGGGGGCTTACTGAAGCTTTCTTT. It yields the protein CASSLGNRGLTEAFF.

J is TRBJ2-5 and V is TRBV5-4, with TRBD2 identical over 7 bases. CDR1 is SGHNT, CDR2 YYREEE, per germline (reference sequence). The CDR3 contains 15 residues. The junction had 7 bases not matched to a gene; V was cut back by 1 base and J by 4 bases. CDR3 sequence: CASSLRGGNLETQYF. For the CDR3, the DNA is TGTGCCAGCAGCTTGCGCGGGGGTAATCTAGAGACCCAGTACTTC.

The V call is TRBV28, the J call TRBJ1-5; 9 nucleotides align to TRBD1. V was clipped by 7 bases and J by 5 bases; unmatched bases: 9. The CDR3 extends over 15 amino acids. In germline, CDR1 is MDHEN, CDR2 SYDVKM. CDR3 DNA sequence: TGTGCCAGCACTCTGGGGGACAGGGCCTATCAGCCCCAGCATTTT. It translates to CASTLGDRAYQPQHF.

This clone occurred a few times. The chain employs TRBV19 and TRBJ1-2, with D unresolved. Trimming shortened V by 2 bases and J by 8 bases, and 12 bases separated the two germline ends. The CDR3 covers 13 residues. Germline V gives CDR1 LNHDA, CDR2 SQIVND (reference sequence). CDR3 nucleotides: TGTGCCAGTAGTATATCAGGCCAGTGGGGCTACACCTTC. Translating it yields CASSISGQWGYTF.